The rows below give T cell receptor beta chains drawn from one sample of a study of blood T cell repertoires in COVID-19. Assay used: immunoSEQ multiplex PCR; TCRdb lists only in-frame clones, some missing. Of more than 200,000 clones listed, more than 70% are singletons. Sequencing was carried out using peripheral blood. The receptors derive from a middle-aged woman who had recovered from COVID-19. Each CDR3 is given with its conserved first and last residue. Each record gives: CDR3 DNA, CDR3 protein, clone size, J gene, D gene, CDR3 length, V gene. A D gene is named only where the DNA matches it firmly. Part of the rows lack a size; the others show once, few, many or a class for expanded clones.

TGTGCCAGTAGTCCGGACAGGGGTCCCTACAATGAGCAGTTCTTC | CASSPDRGPYNEQFF | . | TRBJ2-1 | TRBD1 | 15 | TRBV19
TGTGCCACCAGTGATCCGACAGGGGCTGGCTATGGCTACACCTTC | CATSDPTGAGYGYTF | . | TRBJ1-2 | TRBD1 | 15 | TRBV24-1
TGTGCCAGCAGCCAAGAGAACCGGAGGACGTTCTTC | CASSQENRRTFF | few | TRBJ2-1 | . | 12 | TRBV3-1/TRBV3-2
TGTGCCAGCAGTTCCCAAAAACAGGTTTACGAGCAGTACTTC | CASSSQKQVYEQYF | . | TRBJ2-7 | . | 14 | TRBV6-6
TGTGCCTGGAGCCCGGGTCGGTTCGGGTGGCCCCAGCATTTT | CAWSPGRFGWPQHF | . | TRBJ1-5 | . | 14 | TRBV30
TGTGCCAGCAGCTTAGTCGAGGTTCGGGACACTGAAGCTTTCTTT | CASSLVEVRDTEAFF | once | TRBJ1-1 | . | 15 | TRBV7-9
TGCAGTGCTAGTTTGGGAACCGGGACAGGAGGCCCCTATGGCTACACCTTC | CSASLGTGTGGPYGYTF | . | TRBJ1-2 | TRBD1 | 17 | TRBV20-1
TGTGCCAGCAGCTTAGGGAGAGGTAACACCGGGGAGCTGTTTTTT | CASSLGRGNTGELFF | . | TRBJ2-2 | . | 15 | TRBV7-3
TGTGCCAGCAGCTTATTAAATGAGAGGCCTGGAGGGACCGGGGAGCTGTTTTTT | CASSLLNERPGGTGELFF | . | TRBJ2-2 | . | 18 | TRBV13
TGTGCCAGCAGCAAAGGGCTCGAACAGAGCTCCTATAATTCACCCCTCCACTTT | CASSKGLEQSSYNSPLHF | . | TRBJ1-6 | . | 18 | TRBV21-1
TGTGCCAGCAGCTTAATGGGCCCTAGCAATCAGCCCCAGCATTTT | CASSLMGPSNQPQHF | . | TRBJ1-5 | . | 15 | TRBV7-2
TGTGCCAGCAGCTTAACCCAGGGTGTCGGGGAGCTGTTTTTT | CASSLTQGVGELFF | once | TRBJ2-2 | . | 14 | TRBV7-9